A single sample gave rise to the 9 T cell receptor beta chains below, sequenced in a study of blood T cell repertoires in COVID-19. Using immunoSEQ multiplex PCR, the repertoire was profiled, and TCRdb retains in-frame clones only, with some absent. Of some 510,000 clones detected, roughly 90% appear once; the ten largest clones hold about 1.7%. The source material was PBMCs or T cells enriched from blood (not recorded which). The receptors derive from a middle-aged woman who had recovered from COVID-19.

This clone was observed once. The chain has TRBV24-1 and TRBJ2-1; weak D call: TRBD2 (5 bases). The length of the CDR3 is 15 residues. The germline V gene has CDR1 KGHDR and CDR2 SFDVKD. Trimming took off 7 bases at V and 0 bases at J, with 12 bases between the two ends. The CDR3 DNA reads TGTGCCACCAGCCCAAAACTAGTCTCCTACAATGAGCAGTTCTTC. It yields the protein CATSPKLVSYNEQFF.

The chain links TRBV27 to TRBJ2-7, with 9 positions matching TRBD2. This CDR3 spans 14 amino acids. V gave up 3 bases and J gave up 6 bases; unmatched junction bases: 6. Germline V CDR1 and CDR2: MNHEY, SMNVEV (reference sequence). The CDR3 DNA sequence: TGTGCCAGCAGTTTTGGCGGGAGGGCCTTCGAGCAGTACTTC. Protein: CASSFGGRAFEQYF.

Remarks on this clone: This specimen includes other DNA sequences encoding the same CDR3. The chain combines TRBV5-1 with TRBJ2-5; 10 nucleotides agree with TRBD1. Germline V CDR1 and CDR2: SGHRS, YFSETQ. This CDR3 is built from 15 residues. Trimming took 0 bases from V and 3 from J; bases not matched to a gene: 2. CDR3 loop: CASSLVGTGEETQYF. The DNA of the CDR3 is TGCGCCAGCAGCTTGGTAGGGACAGGGGAAGAGACCCAGTACTTC.

Concerning this clone: This sample also contains other DNA sequences that code for the same CDR3. The rearrangement joins TRBV10-3 to TRBJ2-1; the match to TRBD2 covers 7 bases. CDR3 length: 15 amino acids. After removal of 0 bases from V and 3 bases from J, the junction contained 2 bases not matched to a gene. Germline V gives CDR1 ENHRY, CDR2 SYGVKD. CDR3 in DNA: TGTGCCATCAGTGAGTCAGGCGGGGGCTACAATGAGCAGTTCTTC. It is translated as CAISESGGGYNEQFF.

The chain links TRBV15 to TRBJ1-1; possibly TRBD1 for D (5 bases). Trimming left V 0 bases short and J 4 bases short, with 15 bases between. Germline V gives CDR1 LNHNV, CDR2 YYDKDF (reference sequence). The CDR3 has 16 residues. The CDR3: CATSRDGGTPVTEAFF. Here the CDR3 DNA reads TGTGCCACCAGCAGAGACGGCGGGACCCCAGTCACTGAAGCTTTCTTT.

The chain couples TRBV19 to TRBJ1-3; D call uncertain. The CDR3 covers 16 residues. V shed 8 bases and J shed 0 bases, with 17 bases lying between them. CDR1 is LNHDA, CDR2 SQIVND, per germline (reference sequence). The CDR3 here is CASSLVRLTSGNTIYF. CDR3 bases: TGTGCCAGTTCCTTGGTCCGCCTAACCTCTGGAAACACCATATATTTT. The variable domain in full, with the rest retrieved from reference TRBV19 and TRBJ1-3, is DGGITQSPKYLFRKEGQNVTLSCEQNLNHDAMYWYRQDPGQGLRLIYYSQIVNDFQKGDIAEGYSVSREKKESFPLTVTSAQKNPTAFYLCASSLVRLTSGNTIYFGEGSWLTVV.

V usage is TRBV25-1 and J usage is TRBJ2-7; perhaps TRBD2 as D (5 bases). V was cut by 5 bases and J by 4 bases, with 9 bases left in between. CDR1 is MGHDK and CDR2 is SYGVNS in the germline V gene. The CDR3 is 12 amino acids. The CDR3 bases are TGTGCCAGCAGTAGACGGGGATACGAGCAGTACTTC. This encodes CASSRRGYEQYF.

V gene TRBV5-1 combines with J gene TRBJ1-1, with D tentatively TRBD1 (6 bases). The CDR3 spans 15 residues. Germline-derived CDR1 and CDR2 are SGHRS and YFSETQ. V shed 4 bases and J shed 0 bases, with 13 bases lying between them. The CDR3 DNA is TGCGCCAGCAGCCCGGACAGTACTATGAACACTGAAGCTTTCTTT. As protein: CASSPDSTMNTEAFF.

This chain links TRBV20-1 with TRBJ2-3; D is possibly TRBD1 (5 bases). Trimming removed 3 bases at V and 6 bases at J, with 10 bases between. This CDR3 comprises 12 residues. Germline CDR1 reads DFQATT; CDR2 reads SNEGSKA (reference sequence). The CDR3 DNA reads TGCAGTGCTAGTAGGGGCCCCGATACGCAGTATTTT. Amino acids: CSASRGPDTQYF.